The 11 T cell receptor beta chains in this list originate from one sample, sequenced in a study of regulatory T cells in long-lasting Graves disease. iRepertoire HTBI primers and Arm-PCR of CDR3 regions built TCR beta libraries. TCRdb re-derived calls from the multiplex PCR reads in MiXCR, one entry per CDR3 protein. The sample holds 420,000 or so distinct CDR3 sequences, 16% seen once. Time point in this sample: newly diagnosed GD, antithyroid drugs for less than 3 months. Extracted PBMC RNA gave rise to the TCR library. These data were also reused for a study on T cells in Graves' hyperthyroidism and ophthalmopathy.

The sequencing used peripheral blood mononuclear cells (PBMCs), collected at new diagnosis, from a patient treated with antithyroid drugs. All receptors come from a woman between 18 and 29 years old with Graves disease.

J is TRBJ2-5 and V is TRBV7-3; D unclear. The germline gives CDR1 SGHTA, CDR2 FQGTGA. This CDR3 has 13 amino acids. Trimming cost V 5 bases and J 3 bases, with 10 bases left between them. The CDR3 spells CASSAVVEETQYF. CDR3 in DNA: TGTGCCAGCAGCGCAGTAGTAGAAGAGACCCAGTACTTC. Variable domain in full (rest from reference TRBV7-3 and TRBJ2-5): GAGVSQTPSNKVTEKGKYVELRCDPISGHTALYWYRQSLGQGPEFLIYFQGTGAADDSGLPNDRFFAVRPEGSVSTLKIQRTERGDSAVYLCASSAVVEETQYFGPGTRLLVL.

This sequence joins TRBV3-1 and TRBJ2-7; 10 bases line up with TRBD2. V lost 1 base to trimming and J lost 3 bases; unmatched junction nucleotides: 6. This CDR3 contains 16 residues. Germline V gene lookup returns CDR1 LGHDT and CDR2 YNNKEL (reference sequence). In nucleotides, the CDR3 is TGTGCCAGCAGCCAAGTAGTGGGACTAGCGAACTACGAGCAGTACTTC. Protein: CASSQVVGLANYEQYF.

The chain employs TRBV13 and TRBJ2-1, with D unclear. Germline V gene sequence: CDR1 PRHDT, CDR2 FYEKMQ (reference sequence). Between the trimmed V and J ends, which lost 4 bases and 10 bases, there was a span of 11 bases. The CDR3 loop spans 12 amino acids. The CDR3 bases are TGTGCCAGCAGCTCAGGTCGGCGCGAGCAGTTCTTC. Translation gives CASSSGRREQFF.

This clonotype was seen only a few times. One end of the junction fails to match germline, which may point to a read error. The CDR3 here is CASTVEAGVTGELFF. CDR3 nucleotide sequence: TGTGCCAGCACCGTAGAAGCGGGAGTCACCGGGGAGCTGTTTTTT. V gene TRBV9 combines with J gene TRBJ2-2; 8 nucleotides align to TRBD2. CDR3 size: 15 residues. CDR1 is SGDLS, CDR2 YYNGEE, per germline.

The CDR3 spells CSATGLGNTEAFF. The CDR3 nucleotides read TGCAGTGCCACCGGGTTAGGGAACACTGAAGCTTTCTTT. V is TRBV20-1 and J is TRBJ1-1, with no clear D. This CDR3 is 13 amino acids long. Germline CDR1 and CDR2: DFQATT and SNEGSKA (reference sequence). Trimming cost V 6 bases and J 1 base, with 12 bases left between them.

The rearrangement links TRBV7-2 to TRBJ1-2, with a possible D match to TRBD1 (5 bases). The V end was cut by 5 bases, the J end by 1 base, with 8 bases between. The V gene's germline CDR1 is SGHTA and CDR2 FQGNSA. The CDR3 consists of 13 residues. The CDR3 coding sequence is TGTGCCAGCAGCCCGGGACTTAACTATGGCTACACCTTC. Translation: CASSPGLNYGYTF.

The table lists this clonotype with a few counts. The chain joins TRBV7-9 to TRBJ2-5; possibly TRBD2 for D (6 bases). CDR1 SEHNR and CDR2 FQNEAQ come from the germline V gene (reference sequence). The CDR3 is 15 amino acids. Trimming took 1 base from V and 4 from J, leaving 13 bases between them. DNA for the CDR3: TGTGCCAGCAGCTTAGGTGGGACCGGGGGAGAGACCCAGTACTTC. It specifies CASSLGGTGGETQYF.

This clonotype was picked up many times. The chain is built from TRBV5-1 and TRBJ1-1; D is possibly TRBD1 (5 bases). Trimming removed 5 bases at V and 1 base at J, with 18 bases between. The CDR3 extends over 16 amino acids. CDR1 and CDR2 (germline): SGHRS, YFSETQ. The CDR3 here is CASSRWRGQQNTEAFF. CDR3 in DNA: TGCGCCAGCAGTCGGTGGAGGGGCCAACAGAACACTGAAGCTTTCTTT.

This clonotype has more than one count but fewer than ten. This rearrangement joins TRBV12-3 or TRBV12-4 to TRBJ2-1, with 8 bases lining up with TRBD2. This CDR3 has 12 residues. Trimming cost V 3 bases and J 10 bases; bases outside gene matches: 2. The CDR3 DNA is TGTGCCAGCAGTTTGACTAGCGTAGAGCAGTTCTTC. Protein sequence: CASSLTSVEQFF.

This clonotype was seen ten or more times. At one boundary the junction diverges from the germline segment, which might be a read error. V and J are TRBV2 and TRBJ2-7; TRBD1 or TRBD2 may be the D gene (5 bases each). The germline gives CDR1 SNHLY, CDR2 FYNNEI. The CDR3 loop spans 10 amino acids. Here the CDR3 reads CATGTYEQYF. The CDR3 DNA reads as TGTGCCACCGGGACCTATGAGCAGTACTTC.

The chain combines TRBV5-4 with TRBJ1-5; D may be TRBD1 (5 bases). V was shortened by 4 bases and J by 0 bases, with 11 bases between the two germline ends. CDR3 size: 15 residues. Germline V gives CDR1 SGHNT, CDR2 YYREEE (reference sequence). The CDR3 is CASSGDPNSNQPQHF. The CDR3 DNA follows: TGTGCCAGCAGCGGGGACCCCAATAGCAATCAGCCCCAGCATTTT. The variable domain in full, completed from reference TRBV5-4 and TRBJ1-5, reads ETGVTQSPTHLIKTRGQQVTLRCSSQSGHNTVSWYQQALGQGPQFIFQYYREEENGRGNFPPRFSGLQFPNYSSELNVNALELDDSALYLCASSGDPNSNQPQHFGDGTRLSIL.